This T cell receptor beta chain derives from a study of OX40 agonist ivuxolimab in advanced cancers. Study context: Patients were infused with ivuxolimab every 2 weeks at 0.01 to 10 mg/kg.

Trimming cost V 0 bases and J 0 bases, with 7 bases left between them. This CDR3 has 15 residues. Per the germline V gene, CDR1 is SGHTS and CDR2 is YDEGEE. The table came from immunoSEQ multiplex PCR; TCRdb's copy has only in-frame clones and leaves some out. This table has over 70,000 clones, 70% to 90% appearing once. Study observations and caveats: Expanded peripheral T cell antigen specificity was not determined. Among T cells, CD8+ cells averaged more expanded clones than CD4+ cells. Among patients with partial responses at 0.1-3.0 mg/kg, clonal expansion was among the lowest.

As for this clone: What it binds is unknown. This sample includes further DNA sequences coding for the same CDR3.

This receptor was identified in an adult with an advanced solid tumor such as melanoma, head and neck, liver or kidney cancer. This specimen was CD4+ or CD8+ T cells sorted from blood, taken in a trial of the OX40 agonist ivuxolimab. The chain has TRBV5-8 and TRBJ1-3, with unresolved D. CDR3 coding DNA: TGTGCCAGCAGCTTGGTCGGGCGCTCTGGAAACACCATATATTTT. This gives the protein CASSLVGRSGNTIYF.